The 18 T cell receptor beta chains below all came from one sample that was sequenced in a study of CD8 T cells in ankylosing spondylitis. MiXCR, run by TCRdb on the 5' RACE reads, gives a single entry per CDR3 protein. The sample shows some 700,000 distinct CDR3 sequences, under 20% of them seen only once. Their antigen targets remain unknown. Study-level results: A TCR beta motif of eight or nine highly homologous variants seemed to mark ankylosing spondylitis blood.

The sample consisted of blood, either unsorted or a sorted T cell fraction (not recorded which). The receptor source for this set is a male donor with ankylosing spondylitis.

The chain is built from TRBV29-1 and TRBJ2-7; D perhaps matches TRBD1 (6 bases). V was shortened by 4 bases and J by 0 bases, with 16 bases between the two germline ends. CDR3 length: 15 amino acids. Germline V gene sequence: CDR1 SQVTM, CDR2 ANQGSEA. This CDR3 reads CSVVATDRPSYEQYF. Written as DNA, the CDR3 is TGCAGCGTTGTAGCGACTGACAGGCCCTCCTACGAGCAGTACTTC.

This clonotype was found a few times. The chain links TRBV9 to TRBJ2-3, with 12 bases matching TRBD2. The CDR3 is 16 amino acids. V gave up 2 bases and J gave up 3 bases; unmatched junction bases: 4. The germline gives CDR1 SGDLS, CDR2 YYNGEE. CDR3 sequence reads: CASSVALAGGTDTQYF. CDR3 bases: TGTGCCAGCAGCGTCGCACTAGCGGGAGGTACAGATACGCAGTATTTT. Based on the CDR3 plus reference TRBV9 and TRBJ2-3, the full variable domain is DSGVTQTPKHLITATGQRVTLRCSPRSGDLSVYWYQQSLDQGLQFLIQYYNGEERAKGNILERFSAQQFPDLHSELNLSSLELGDSALYFCASSVALAGGTDTQYFGPGTRLTVL.

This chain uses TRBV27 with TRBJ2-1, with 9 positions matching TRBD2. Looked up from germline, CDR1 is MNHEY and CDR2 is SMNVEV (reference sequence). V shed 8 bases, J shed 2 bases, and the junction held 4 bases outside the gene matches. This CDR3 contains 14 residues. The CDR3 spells CASQIAGAYNEQFF. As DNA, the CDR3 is TGTGCCAGCCAAATAGCGGGGGCCTACAATGAGCAGTTCTTC.

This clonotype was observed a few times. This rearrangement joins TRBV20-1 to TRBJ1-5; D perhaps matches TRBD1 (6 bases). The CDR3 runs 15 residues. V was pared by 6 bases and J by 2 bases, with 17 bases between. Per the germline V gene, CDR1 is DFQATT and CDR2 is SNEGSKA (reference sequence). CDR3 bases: TGCAGTGCGAATCCGCAGGGGAGCCGCAATCAGCCCCAGCATTTT. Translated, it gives CSANPQGSRNQPQHF.

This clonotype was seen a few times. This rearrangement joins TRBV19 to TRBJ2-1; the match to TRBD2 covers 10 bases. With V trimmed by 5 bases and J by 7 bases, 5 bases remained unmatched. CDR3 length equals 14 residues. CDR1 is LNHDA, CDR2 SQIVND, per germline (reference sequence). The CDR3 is CASSPSGRKNEQFF. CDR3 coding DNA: TGTGCCAGTAGTCCTAGCGGGAGAAAAAATGAGCAGTTCTTC.

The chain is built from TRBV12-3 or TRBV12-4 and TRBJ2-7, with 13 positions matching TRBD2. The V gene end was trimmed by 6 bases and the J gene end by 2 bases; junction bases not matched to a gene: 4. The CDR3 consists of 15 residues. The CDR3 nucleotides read TGTGCCAGCAGAGGGGGACTAGCGGGGCCCTACGAGCAGTACTTC. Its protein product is CASRGGLAGPYEQYF.

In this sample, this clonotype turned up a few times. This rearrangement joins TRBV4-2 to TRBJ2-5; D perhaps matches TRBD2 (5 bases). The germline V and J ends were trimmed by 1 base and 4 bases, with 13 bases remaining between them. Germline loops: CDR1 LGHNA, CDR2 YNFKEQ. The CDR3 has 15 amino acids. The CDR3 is CASSQGLSGIETQYF. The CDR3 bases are TGTGCCAGCAGCCAAGGTCTGTCCGGGATAGAGACCCAGTACTTC.

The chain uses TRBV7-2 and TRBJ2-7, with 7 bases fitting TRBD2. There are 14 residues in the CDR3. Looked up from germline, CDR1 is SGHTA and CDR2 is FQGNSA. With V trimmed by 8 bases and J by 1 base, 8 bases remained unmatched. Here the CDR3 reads CASALATPSYEQYF. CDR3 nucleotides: TGTGCCAGCGCACTAGCGACCCCTTCCTACGAGCAGTACTTC.

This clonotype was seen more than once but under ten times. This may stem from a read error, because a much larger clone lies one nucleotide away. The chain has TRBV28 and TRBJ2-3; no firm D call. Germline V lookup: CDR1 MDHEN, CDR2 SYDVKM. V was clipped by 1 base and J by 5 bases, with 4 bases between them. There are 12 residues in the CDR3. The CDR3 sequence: CASSLLVDTQYF. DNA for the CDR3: TGTGCCAGCAGTTTATTGGTAGATACGCAGTATTTT.

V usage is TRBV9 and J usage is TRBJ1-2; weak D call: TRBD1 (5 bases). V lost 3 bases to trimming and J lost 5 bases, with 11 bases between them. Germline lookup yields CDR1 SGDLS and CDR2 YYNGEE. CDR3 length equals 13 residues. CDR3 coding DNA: TGTGCCAGCAGCGACCCCGAGGGGTATGGCTACACCTTC. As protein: CASSDPEGYGYTF.

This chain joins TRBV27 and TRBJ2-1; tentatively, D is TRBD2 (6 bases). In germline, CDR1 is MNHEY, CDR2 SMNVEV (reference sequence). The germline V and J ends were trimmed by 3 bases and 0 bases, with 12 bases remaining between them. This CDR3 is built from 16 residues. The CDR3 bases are TGTGCCAGCAGTTTCTTAGGAGGGAGCTCCTACAATGAGCAGTTCTTC. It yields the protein CASSFLGGSSYNEQFF.

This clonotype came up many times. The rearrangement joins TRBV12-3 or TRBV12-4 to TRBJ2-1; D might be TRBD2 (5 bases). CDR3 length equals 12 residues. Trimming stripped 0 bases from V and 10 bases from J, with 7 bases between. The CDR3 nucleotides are TGTGCCAGCAGTTTAGCTCTAGCAGAGCAGTTCTTC. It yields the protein CASSLALAEQFF.

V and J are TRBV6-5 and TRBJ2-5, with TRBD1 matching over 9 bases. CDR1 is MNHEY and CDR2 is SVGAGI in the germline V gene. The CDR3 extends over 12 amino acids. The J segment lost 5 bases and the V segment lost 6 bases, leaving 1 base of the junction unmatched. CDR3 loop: CASRGTGETQYF. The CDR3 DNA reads TGTGCCAGCAGAGGGACAGGGGAGACCCAGTACTTC.

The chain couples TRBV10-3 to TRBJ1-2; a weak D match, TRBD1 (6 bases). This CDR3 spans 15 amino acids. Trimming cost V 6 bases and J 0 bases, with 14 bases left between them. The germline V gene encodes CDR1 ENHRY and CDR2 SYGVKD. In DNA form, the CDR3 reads TGTGCCATCAGCTCCTCGGACAGCGCTAACTATGGCTACACCTTC. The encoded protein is CAISSSDSANYGYTF.

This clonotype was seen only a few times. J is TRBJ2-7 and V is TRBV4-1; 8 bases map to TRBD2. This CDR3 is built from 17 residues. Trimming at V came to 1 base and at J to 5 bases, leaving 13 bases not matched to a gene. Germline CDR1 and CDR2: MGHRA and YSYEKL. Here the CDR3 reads CASSQAAPGLGSNEQYF. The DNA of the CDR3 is TGCGCCAGCAGCCAAGCTGCCCCGGGACTAGGGAGTAACGAGCAGTACTTC.

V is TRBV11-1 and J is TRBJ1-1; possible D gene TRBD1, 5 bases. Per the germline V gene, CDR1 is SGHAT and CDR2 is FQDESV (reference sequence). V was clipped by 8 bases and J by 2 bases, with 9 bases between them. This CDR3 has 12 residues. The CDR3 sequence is CASRGRNTEAFF. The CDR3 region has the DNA TGTGCCAGCCGGGGACGTAACACTGAAGCTTTCTTT.

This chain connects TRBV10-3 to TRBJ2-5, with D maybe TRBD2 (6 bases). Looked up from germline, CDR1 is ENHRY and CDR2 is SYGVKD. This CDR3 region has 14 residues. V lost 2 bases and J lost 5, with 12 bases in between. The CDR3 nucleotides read TGTGCCATCAGTGAGGCGGGGACGGTGGAGACCCAGTACTTC. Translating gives CAISEAGTVETQYF.

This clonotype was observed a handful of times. CDR3 DNA sequence: TGTGCCAGCAGCATGGACAGGGGTGAGCCCCAGCATTTT. Residues: CASSMDRGEPQHF. This rearrangement joins TRBV7-2 to TRBJ1-5; 9 nucleotides agree with TRBD1. This CDR3 is 13 amino acids long. Germline CDR1 SGHTA, CDR2 FQGNSA. With V trimmed by 5 bases and J by 8 bases, 4 bases remained unmatched.